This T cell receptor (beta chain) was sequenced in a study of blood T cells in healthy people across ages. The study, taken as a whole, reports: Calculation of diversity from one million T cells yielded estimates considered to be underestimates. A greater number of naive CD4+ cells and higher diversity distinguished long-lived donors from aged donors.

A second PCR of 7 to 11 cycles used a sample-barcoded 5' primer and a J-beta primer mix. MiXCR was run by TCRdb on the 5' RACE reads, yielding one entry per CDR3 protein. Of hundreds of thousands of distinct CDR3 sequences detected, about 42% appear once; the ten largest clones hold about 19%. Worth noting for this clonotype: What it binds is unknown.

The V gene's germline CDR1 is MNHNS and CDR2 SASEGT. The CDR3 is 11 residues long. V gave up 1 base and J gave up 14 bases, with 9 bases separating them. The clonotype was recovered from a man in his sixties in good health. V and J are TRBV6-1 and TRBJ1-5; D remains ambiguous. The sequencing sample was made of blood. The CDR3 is CASSEGARKHF. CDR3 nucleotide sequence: TGTGCCAGCAGTGAAGGGGCCAGGAAGCATTTT.